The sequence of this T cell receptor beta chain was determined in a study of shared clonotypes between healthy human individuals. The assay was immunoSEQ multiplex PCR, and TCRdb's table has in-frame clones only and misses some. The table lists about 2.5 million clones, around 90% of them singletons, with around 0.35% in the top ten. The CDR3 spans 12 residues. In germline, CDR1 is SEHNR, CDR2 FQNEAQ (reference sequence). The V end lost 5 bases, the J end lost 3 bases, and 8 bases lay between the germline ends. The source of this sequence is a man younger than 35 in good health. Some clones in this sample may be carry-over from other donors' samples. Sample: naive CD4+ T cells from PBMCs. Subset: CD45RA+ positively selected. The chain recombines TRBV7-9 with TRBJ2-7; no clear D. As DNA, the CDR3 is TGTGCCAGCAGCCCAATGGTCTACGAGCAGTACTTC. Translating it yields CASSPMVYEQYF.